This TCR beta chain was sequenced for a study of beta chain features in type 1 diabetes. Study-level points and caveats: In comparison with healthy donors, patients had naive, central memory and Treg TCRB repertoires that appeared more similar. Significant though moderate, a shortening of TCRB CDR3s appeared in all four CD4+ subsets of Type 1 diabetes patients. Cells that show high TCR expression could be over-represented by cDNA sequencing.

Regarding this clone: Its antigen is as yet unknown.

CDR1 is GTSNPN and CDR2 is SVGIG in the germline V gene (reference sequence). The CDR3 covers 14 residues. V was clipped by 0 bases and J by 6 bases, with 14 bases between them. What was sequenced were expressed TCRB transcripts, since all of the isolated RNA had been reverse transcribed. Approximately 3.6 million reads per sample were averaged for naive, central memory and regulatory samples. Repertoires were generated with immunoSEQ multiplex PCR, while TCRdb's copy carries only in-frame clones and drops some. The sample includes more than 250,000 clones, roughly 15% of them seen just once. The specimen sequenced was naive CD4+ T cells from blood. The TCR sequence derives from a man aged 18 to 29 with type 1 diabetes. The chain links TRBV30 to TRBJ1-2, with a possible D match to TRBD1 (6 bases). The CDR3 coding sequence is TGTGCCTGGAGTGTAGGGCAGGCAGGGGATGGCTACACCTTC. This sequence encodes CAWSVGQAGDGYTF.